Shown below are 12 T cell receptor beta chains from a single sample sequenced in a study of T cell repertoires in cytomegalovirus infection. TCRdb re-analysed the reads in MiXCR, keeping a single row per CDR3 protein. Of around 740,000 distinct CDR3 sequences listed, 35% were seen once; the top ten hold roughly 2.9%. Sequenced: PBMCs. The receptors were sampled from a human donor in good health (CMV status not recorded). Some clones in this sample may be carry-over from other donors' samples.

The table lists this clonotype with a few counts. J is TRBJ2-6 and V is TRBV7-9, with 7 nucleotides matching TRBD1. V lost 5 bases, J lost 1 base, and 2 bases stayed unmatched. CDR1 is SEHNR, CDR2 FQNEAQ, per germline (reference sequence). This CDR3 is 15 amino acids long. CDR3 loop: CASSQGQSGANVLTF. CDR3 DNA: TGTGCCAGCAGCCAGGGACAGTCTGGGGCCAACGTCCTGACTTTC.

In its sample, this clonotype was seen many times. The CDR3 nucleotides are TGTGCCAGCAGCTTATCCAGGAGTAGCAATCAGCCCCAGCATTTT. It specifies CASSLSRSSNQPQHF. The chain combines TRBV7-8 with TRBJ1-5; D gene ambiguous. Between the trimmed V and J ends, which lost 2 bases and 0 bases, there was a span of 8 bases. Looked up from germline, CDR1 is SGHVS and CDR2 is FQNEAQ. CDR3 length: 15 residues. Filled out from reference TRBV7-8 and TRBJ1-5, the complete variable domain reads GAGVSQSPRYKVAKRGQDVALRCDPISGHVSLFWYQQALGQGPEFLTYFQNEAQLDKSGLPSDRFFAERPEGSVSTLKIQRTQQEDSAVYLCASSLSRSSNQPQHFGDGTRLSIL.

This clonotype was observed many times. The chain uses TRBV4-1 and TRBJ2-2; 7 positions agree with TRBD2. V lost 1 base, J lost 8 bases, and 4 bases stayed unmatched. The germline V gene has CDR1 MGHRA and CDR2 YSYEKL. The CDR3 covers 14 residues. The CDR3 coding sequence is TGCGCCAGCAGCCAAGGCGGGGGTTCGGGGGAGCTGTTTTTT. It specifies CASSQGGGSGELFF.

For this clonotype: One end of the junction does not line up with germline, which may come from a read error. The rearrangement uses TRBV7-2 and TRBJ2-7; 8 nucleotides match TRBD2. Per germline, CDR1 SGHTA and CDR2 FQGNSA. CDR3 length: 19 amino acids. CDR3 loop: CASSLNSPIAGGVPYEKYF. For the CDR3, the DNA is TGTGCCAGCAGCTTAAATAGTCCGATTGCGGGAGGAGTACCCTACGAGAAGTACTTC.

The chain joins TRBV7-2 to TRBJ2-1; 12 nucleotides line up with TRBD2. Losses at the gene ends were 3 bases for V and 14 bases for J; bases not matched to a gene: 5. The CDR3 is 13 amino acids. Germline V gene data show CDR1 as SGHTA and CDR2 as FQGNSA. DNA of the CDR3: TGTGCCAGCAGCTTGACTAGCGGGGGAACAGAGTTCTTC. Translation gives CASSLTSGGTEFF.

The chain is built from TRBV19 and TRBJ2-1; TRBD2 matches 10 bases. The CDR3 is 17 amino acids. Germline lookup yields CDR1 LNHDA and CDR2 SQIVND (reference sequence). Trimming removed 3 bases from V and 8 bases from J; junction bases left unmatched: 13. The DNA for the CDR3 is TGTGCCAGTAGTATCAGGGCTAGCGGGGGCCTCACCGATGAGCAGTTCTTC. Translation: CASSIRASGGLTDEQFF.

For this clonotype: A much more abundant neighbour one base away suggests this may be a read error. CDR3 residues: CANSLRDSSYEQYF. Written as DNA, the CDR3 is TGTGCCAACAGCCTCCGGGACAGCTCCTACGAGCAGTACTTC. This chain links TRBV7-8 with TRBJ2-7; 7 nucleotides match TRBD1. Germline loops: CDR1 SGHVS, CDR2 FQNEAQ. The length of the CDR3 is 14 residues.

V is TRBV7-2 and J is TRBJ1-4, with no clear D. V shed 3 bases and J shed 8 bases, with 13 bases lying between them. CDR3 length equals 14 residues. Germline CDR1 and CDR2: SGHTA and FQGNSA. The CDR3 coding sequence is TGTGCCAGCAGCTTTAAGAAGACGAACGAAAAACTGTTTTTT. This codes for CASSFKKTNEKLFF.

This clonotype has ten or more counts. V gene TRBV7-2 combines with J gene TRBJ1-1; no reliable D call. This CDR3 comprises 13 residues. The V end was cut by 3 bases, the J end by 3 bases, with 8 bases between. Germline CDR1 SGHTA, CDR2 FQGNSA. This chain's CDR3 is CASSFYDDTEAFF. In DNA, the CDR3 is TGTGCCAGCAGCTTCTACGACGACACTGAAGCTTTCTTT.

A word on this clonotype: Relative to the germline gene, one junction end is altered; a read error may explain this. The CDR3 reads CASSFPTTSEKLFF. CDR3 bases: TGTGCCAGCAGCTTCCCAACAACTAGTGAAAAACTGTTTTTT. The chain recombines TRBV7-9 with TRBJ1-4; D unresolved. Germline V gene lookup returns CDR1 SEHNR and CDR2 FQNEAQ (reference sequence). The CDR3 loop spans 14 amino acids. Drawing the rest from reference TRBV7-9 and TRBJ1-4, the complete variable domain is DTGVSQNPRHKITKRGQNVTFRCDPISEHNRLYWYRQTLGQGPEFLTYFQNEAQLEKSRLLSDRFSAERPKGSFSTLEIQRTEQGDSAMYLCASSFPTTSEKLFFGSGTQLSVL.

This clonotype was counted at least ten times. The chain combines TRBV6-1 with TRBJ2-2; a weak D match, TRBD1 (6 bases). Germline CDR1 and CDR2: MNHNS and SASEGT. The CDR3 totals 17 residues. Deletions cut 5 bases from V and 5 bases from J, with 21 bases between. For the CDR3, the DNA is TGTGCCAGCAGTCCCTCCTCTGGACAGCTAGGGACCGGGGAGCTGTTTTTT. Its protein product is CASSPSSGQLGTGELFF.

This clonotype was seen only a few times. CDR3 coding DNA: TGTGCCAGCAGCCCAGTGGCCCCGGCAGAAAAACTGTTTTTT. Its protein product is CASSPVAPAEKLFF. The chain couples TRBV7-2 to TRBJ1-4; no reliable D call. The CDR3 is made up of 14 amino acids. V lost 5 bases and J 8 bases, leaving 15 bases between the germline ends. The germline CDR1 and CDR2 sequences are SGHTA and FQGNSA. The complete variable domain, with remaining parts taken from reference TRBV7-2 and TRBJ1-4, reads GAGVSQSPSNKVTEKGKDVELRCDPISGHTALYWYRQSLGQGLEFLIYFQGNSAPDKSGLPSDRFSAERTGGSVSTLTIQRTQQEDSAVYLCASSPVAPAEKLFFGSGTQLSVL.